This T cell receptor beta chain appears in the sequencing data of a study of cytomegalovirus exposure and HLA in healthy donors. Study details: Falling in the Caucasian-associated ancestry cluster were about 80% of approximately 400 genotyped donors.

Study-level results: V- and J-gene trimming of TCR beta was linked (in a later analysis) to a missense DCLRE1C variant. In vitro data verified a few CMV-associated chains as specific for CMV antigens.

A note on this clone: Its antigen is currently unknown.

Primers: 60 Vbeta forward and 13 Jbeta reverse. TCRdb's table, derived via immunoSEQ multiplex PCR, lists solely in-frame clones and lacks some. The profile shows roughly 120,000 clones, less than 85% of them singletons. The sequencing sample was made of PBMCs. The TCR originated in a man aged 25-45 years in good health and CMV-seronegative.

CDR3 sequence: CAISEGGTGVNSGELFF. CDR3 sequence (DNA): TGTGCCATCAGTGAAGGAGGGACAGGGGTCAATTCCGGGGAGCTGTTTTTT. The chain carries TRBV10-3 and TRBJ2-2, with 10 bases lining up with TRBD1. Trimming at V came to 3 bases and at J to 6 bases, leaving 10 bases not matched to a gene. CDR1 is ENHRY and CDR2 is SYGVKD in the germline V gene. The CDR3 has 17 residues.